This TCR beta chain was documented in a study of T-cell reconstitution after alpha-beta-depleted transplantation in children. Study-level points and caveats: Several hundred expanded graft clones reportedly gave rise to the alpha-beta T cells present about two months after transplant.

The authors prepared the TCRbeta library with unique molecular identifiers. TCRdb re-derived calls from the PCR reads in MiXCR, one entry per CDR3 protein. The repertoire holds some 120,000 distinct CDR3 sequences, with around a tenth as singletons. In this sample, this clonotype turned up a few times. What it binds is unknown. CDR1 and CDR2 from the germline V gene are SQVTM and ANQGSEA. This CDR3 is 11 amino acids long. Trimming cost V 6 bases and J 5 bases, with 10 bases left between them. Sequences were derived from PBMCs, sampled before TCRalphabeta/CD19-depleted stem cell transplant. This chain uses TRBV29-1 with TRBJ2-5, with D perhaps matching TRBD2 (5 bases). This TCR derives from a boy aged 2-9 years with acute lymphoblastic leukemia, due to receive a stem cell transplant. The CDR3 DNA is TGCAGCGTCTTGGGCGGGGAGACCCAGTACTTC. Its translation: CSVLGGETQYF.